The 25 T cell receptor beta chains given below trace back to one sample, sequenced in a study of OX40 agonist ivuxolimab in advanced cancers. Data came from immunoSEQ multiplex PCR; TCRdb stores just in-frame clones and leaves some out. The table has approximately 30,000 clones, 84% seen once. The input for sequencing was CD4+ or CD8+ T cells sorted from blood, taken in a trial of the OX40 agonist ivuxolimab. All receptors derive from an adult with an advanced solid tumor such as melanoma, head and neck, liver or kidney cancer.

This chain links TRBV6-1 with TRBJ1-2; D remains unclear. Trimming took off 3 bases at V and 5 bases at J, with 10 bases between the two ends. Germline V gene data show CDR1 as MNHNS and CDR2 as SASEGT. The CDR3 is 13 residues long. The CDR3 region is CASSESQHYGYTF. In DNA, the CDR3 is TGTGCCAGCAGTGAGTCACAGCATTATGGCTACACCTTC.

The chain has TRBV6-5 and TRBJ2-2; D is perhaps TRBD1 (5 bases). Trimming took 6 bases from V and 3 from J, leaving 8 bases between them. The CDR3 contains 13 residues. From germline, CDR1 is MNHEY and CDR2 SVGAGI. CDR3 in DNA: TGTGCCAGCAGGGGGCGAGACACCGGGGAGCTGTTTTTT. It codes for CASRGRDTGELFF.

The V and J genes are TRBV6-1 and TRBJ2-7; D is perhaps TRBD1 (5 bases). CDR1 is MNHNS and CDR2 is SASEGT in the germline V gene. V gave up 6 bases and J gave up 0 bases, with 9 bases separating them. CDR3 length equals 13 residues. CDR3 in DNA: TGTGCCAGCAGAATAAGGGGCTCCTACGAGCAGTACTTC. Protein: CASRIRGSYEQYF.

In its sample, this clone was seen a few times. The chain is built from TRBV15 and TRBJ2-5; 7 bases line up with TRBD2. The V and J ends lost 1 base and 4 bases, in that order; junction bases with no gene match: 24. CDR1 and CDR2 (germline): LNHNV, YYDKDF (reference sequence). The CDR3 extends over 21 amino acids. As DNA, the CDR3 is TGTGCCACCAGCAGAGTGCGGTGGGAGGGCCCCGGCAATGTAGATGGAGAGACCCAGTACTTC. It encodes CATSRVRWEGPGNVDGETQYF.

V usage is TRBV5-1 and J usage is TRBJ1-1, with TRBD1 matching 11 bases. Trimming at V came to 4 bases and at J to 3 bases, leaving 5 bases not matched to a gene. The CDR3 covers 15 residues. CDR1 is SGHRS and CDR2 is YFSETQ in the germline V gene. The CDR3 loop reads CASSGPGQGDTEAFF. CDR3 coding DNA: TGCGCCAGCAGCGGACCGGGACAGGGGGACACTGAAGCTTTCTTT. Together with reference TRBV5-1 and TRBJ1-1, the CDR3 gives the full variable domain: KAGVTQTPRYLIKTRGQQVTLSCSPISGHRSVSWYQQTPGQGLQFLFEYFSETQRNKGNFPGRFSGRQFSNSRSEMNVSTLELGDSALYLCASSGPGQGDTEAFFGQGTRLTVV.

The chain has TRBV30 and TRBJ2-3; D is perhaps TRBD2 (5 bases). The CDR3 has 15 residues. Trimming stripped 4 bases from V and 4 bases from J, with 18 bases between. In germline, CDR1 is GTSNPN, CDR2 SVGIG (reference sequence). The CDR3, as DNA: TGTGCCTGGAACCTCGCCTCGGGGATAGCAGATACGCAGTATTTT. Protein product: CAWNLASGIADTQYF.

CDR3 coding DNA: TGTGCCAGCACCACGGGGACGGGAGATTCACCCCTCCACTTT. This gives the protein CASTTGTGDSPLHF. V is TRBV9 and J is TRBJ1-6; tentatively, D is TRBD1 (5 bases). V was cut by 6 bases and J by 8 bases, with 15 bases left in between. This CDR3 spans 14 amino acids. Germline CDR1 is SGDLS and CDR2 is YYNGEE. The full variable domain, in which reference TRBV9 and TRBJ1-6 provide the parts outside the CDR3, is DSGVTQTPKHLITATGQRVTLRCSPRSGDLSVYWYQQSLDQGLQFLIQYYNGEERAKGNILERFSAQQFPDLHSELNLSSLELGDSALYFCASTTGTGDSPLHFGNGTRLTVT.

The chain is built from TRBV19 and TRBJ1-1, with a possible D match to TRBD1 (6 bases). CDR3 length equals 12 residues. Trimming removed 11 bases at V and 7 bases at J, with 17 bases between. Germline values: CDR1 LNHDA, CDR2 SQIVND (reference sequence). The CDR3 nucleotides are TGTGCCGCCCAAGGGGGACTCAATGAAGCTTTCTTT. Translated: CAAQGGLNEAFF.

This clone was seen only a few times. The gene calls are TRBV4-3 and TRBJ1-1; no reliable D call. Between the trimmed V and J ends, which lost 1 base and 1 base, there was a span of 7 bases. The CDR3 is 14 amino acids. Germline V gene data show CDR1 as LGHNA and CDR2 as YSLEER. Here the CDR3 reads CASSQGDGNTEAFF. Written as DNA, the CDR3 is TGCGCCAGCAGCCAAGGTGATGGGAACACTGAAGCTTTCTTT.

This chain joins TRBV7-9 and TRBJ2-4; possibly TRBD1 for D (5 bases). CDR3 length: 14 residues. V was cut by 4 bases and J by 8 bases, with 15 bases left in between. Germline lookup yields CDR1 SEHNR and CDR2 FQNEAQ (reference sequence). The CDR3 DNA sequence: TGTGCCAGCAGCTCACAGGCTCGCGAGGACATTCAGTACTTC. Translating it yields CASSSQAREDIQYF. Looking up the rest from reference TRBV7-9 and TRBJ2-4 gives the full variable domain: DTGVSQNPRHKITKRGQNVTFRCDPISEHNRLYWYRQTLGQGPEFLTYFQNEAQLEKSRLLSDRFSAERPKGSFSTLEIQRTEQGDSAMYLCASSSQAREDIQYFGAGTRLSVL.

This chain links TRBV29-1 with TRBJ2-5; 10 nucleotides agree with TRBD1. V shed 6 bases, J shed 5 bases, and the junction held 9 bases outside the gene matches. CDR3 length: 14 amino acids. Germline V CDR1 and CDR2: SQVTM, ANQGSEA. This CDR3 is CSVHETGGGETQYF. CDR3 nucleotides: TGCAGCGTCCACGAGACAGGGGGCGGGGAGACCCAGTACTTC.

The chain recombines TRBV27 with TRBJ2-7, with 7 bases lining up with TRBD1. The germline V gene has CDR1 MNHEY and CDR2 SMNVEV (reference sequence). The V segment lost 5 bases and the J segment 4 bases; nucleotides outside the gene matches: 5. The CDR3 contains 13 residues. For the CDR3, the DNA is TGTGCCAGCAGTCCCACAGGGGTTTACGAGCAGTACTTC. Translating gives CASSPTGVYEQYF.

The chain employs TRBV15 and TRBJ2-7; D might be TRBD1 (5 bases). CDR3 length: 15 amino acids. Germline V gene lookup returns CDR1 LNHNV and CDR2 YYDKDF (reference sequence). V was trimmed by 0 bases and J by 1 base, leaving 10 bases between them. The CDR3 DNA sequence: TGTGCCACCAGCAGAGATCTGGGGCAGTCCTACGAGCAGTACTTC. Protein product: CATSRDLGQSYEQYF. Filled out from reference TRBV15 and TRBJ2-7, the complete variable domain reads DAMVIQNPRYQVTQFGKPVTLSCSQTLNHNVMYWYQQKSSQAPKLLFHYYDKDFNNEADTPDNFQSRRPNTSFCFLDIRSPGLGDTAMYLCATSRDLGQSYEQYFGPGTRLTVT.

The V and J genes are TRBV5-4 and TRBJ2-1; 9 bases map to TRBD2. Germline V gene lookup returns CDR1 SGHNT and CDR2 YYREEE (reference sequence). Losses at the gene ends were 4 bases for V and 5 bases for J; bases not matched to a gene: 7. The length of the CDR3 is 15 residues. In DNA, the CDR3 is TGTGCCAGCAGCCGTAGCGGGAGTGAACACAATGAGCAGTTCTTC. Translated: CASSRSGSEHNEQFF.

The V gene is TRBV6-1, the J gene TRBJ2-7; D call uncertain. CDR3 length equals 15 residues. Germline V gene data show CDR1 as MNHNS and CDR2 as SASEGT. V was trimmed by 8 bases and J by 0 bases, leaving 17 bases between them. The CDR3 sequence is CASGSLPDPSYEQYF. The CDR3 DNA is TGTGCCAGCGGCAGCCTACCTGATCCCTCCTACGAGCAGTACTTC.

The chain combines TRBV2 with TRBJ1-1; 8 nucleotides align to TRBD1. CDR1 and CDR2 (germline): SNHLY, FYNNEI. The CDR3 has 14 residues. With 4 bases clipped from V and 4 bases from J, the junction kept 5 bases outside the gene matches. This CDR3 is CASSGGQGGTEAFF. The CDR3 DNA sequence: TGTGCCAGCAGTGGAGGACAGGGAGGCACTGAAGCTTTCTTT.

This chain links TRBV7-9 with TRBJ2-7; weak D call: TRBD2 (5 bases). This CDR3 has 15 amino acids. Germline CDR1 and CDR2: SEHNR and FQNEAQ (reference sequence). V was shortened by 5 bases and J by 2 bases, with 16 bases between the two germline ends. CDR3 DNA: TGTGCCAGCAGCCCGTGGAGCGGTCAGACCTACGAGCAGTACTTC. Translating it yields CASSPWSGQTYEQYF.

The chain combines TRBV27 with TRBJ2-2, with D uncertain. Germline V gives CDR1 MNHEY, CDR2 SMNVEV (reference sequence). V lost 2 bases and J 2 bases, leaving 0 bases between the germline ends. This CDR3 has 12 residues. CDR3 in amino acids: CASSLNTGELFF. The CDR3 coding sequence is TGTGCCAGCAGTTTAAACACCGGGGAGCTGTTTTTT.

V gene TRBV27 combines with J gene TRBJ2-7, with D possibly matching TRBD1 (5 bases). This CDR3 spans 13 amino acids. V was clipped by 3 bases and J by 2 bases, with 8 bases between them. Germline V gives CDR1 MNHEY, CDR2 SMNVEV (reference sequence). The CDR3 loop reads CASSLGQTYEQYF. CDR3 DNA: TGTGCCAGCAGTTTGGGGCAGACCTACGAGCAGTACTTC.

The chain joins TRBV6-6 to TRBJ1-5; D uncertain. V lost 10 bases and J lost 0, with 10 bases in between. The germline gives CDR1 MNHNY, CDR2 SVGAGI (reference sequence). This CDR3 comprises 13 residues. CDR3 nucleotides: TGTGCCATCGGGCGGGGTAGCAATCAGCCCCAGCATTTT. This gives the protein CAIGRGSNQPQHF.

The CDR3 DNA reads as TGTGCCAGCAGCGTTAACGGGAAAATCAATGAAAAACTGTTTTTT. This translates into CASSVNGKINEKLFF. The rearrangement uses TRBV7-2 and TRBJ1-4; D not resolved. The germline V gene has CDR1 SGHTA and CDR2 FQGNSA. Between the trimmed V and J ends, which lost 5 bases and 5 bases, there was a span of 15 bases. This CDR3 contains 15 residues.

The rearrangement joins TRBV7-8 to TRBJ2-3; D gene uncertain. Per the germline V gene, CDR1 is SGHVS and CDR2 is FQNEAQ. The CDR3 has 11 residues. Between the trimmed V and J ends, which lost 2 bases and 11 bases, there was a span of 8 bases. The CDR3 DNA reads as TGTGCCAGCAGCTTATACTGGGGGCAGTATTTT. It codes for CASSLYWGQYF.

The chain is built from TRBV6-5 and TRBJ1-1; D gene unclear. Looked up from germline, CDR1 is MNHEY and CDR2 is SVGAGI. This CDR3 has 14 residues. Deletions cut 7 bases from V and 1 base from J, with 13 bases between. The CDR3 is CASKLFGSNTEAFF. CDR3 DNA sequence: TGTGCCAGCAAACTATTTGGATCGAACACTGAAGCTTTCTTT.

CDR3 region: CSVEDPRKGSYEQYF. The CDR3 coding sequence is TGCAGCGTTGAAGACCCCAGGAAAGGCTCCTACGAGCAGTACTTC. The chain uses TRBV29-1 and TRBJ2-7; D gene ambiguous. Germline V gene sequence: CDR1 SQVTM, CDR2 ANQGSEA. This CDR3 has 15 amino acids. V was pared by 0 bases and J by 0 bases, with 12 bases between.

This clone has more than one count but fewer than ten. The chain has TRBV10-1 and TRBJ2-3, with 8 positions matching TRBD1. With 8 bases clipped from V and 4 bases from J, the junction kept 20 bases outside the gene matches. Germline V gene lookup returns CDR1 WNHNN and CDR2 SYGVQD (reference sequence). The CDR3 contains 18 residues. DNA of the CDR3: TGCGCCAGCCATGACGAAGGACAGGGCCCAGATGGCGCAGATACGCAGTATTTT. It encodes CASHDEGQGPDGADTQYF.